There are a few counts of the clone carrying this T cell receptor (beta chain). What it recognizes is unknown. When naive CD8 T cells were sorted, they were gated as CD8+CD4-CCR7+CD45RA+. These data come from a study of molecular identifiers for immune sequencing clone quantification. Across the study: In replicates, RNA taken from about 19,000 or 110,000 naive CD8 cells was divided five ways, and four portions underwent sequencing. General study findings and limits: Whereas clones above 20 RNA copies held under 1% of naive-cell molecules, they held over 97% of effector molecules.

With listed TCR primers and previously described methods, bulk TCR libraries were prepared. Each CDR3 protein is one row after TCRdb ran MiXCR on the PCR reads. The sample has just under 650,000 distinct CDR3 sequences; nearly 20% are singletons. V lost 5 bases and J lost 7; bases outside the gene matches: 5. CDR1 is LNHDA and CDR2 is SQIVND in the germline V gene (reference sequence). The CDR3 is 13 residues long. The sequenced material came from naive CD8+ T cells from blood, with Jurkat cell RNA spiked in. Sample subset: FACS-sorted CD8+CD4-CCR7+CD45RA+ naive T cells. This sequence joins TRBV19 and TRBJ2-1; 7 nucleotides agree with TRBD2. The clonotype was recovered from a human donor in good health. Some libraries in this study had Jurkat cell RNA spiked in. The CDR3 here is CASSHGTNNEQFF. The DNA of the CDR3 is TGTGCCAGTAGTCACGGGACTAATAATGAGCAGTTCTTC.